The entry that follows covers one T cell receptor (beta chain) sequence. The data belong to a study of blood T cell repertoires in COVID-19. Looking at the study overall: The samples span acute and convalescent COVID-19 from the United States, Italy and Spain. PBMCs, B-cell-depleted T cells, or T cells were the source of the cDNA or gDNA that made up the material.

In the authors' methods: Counts of nucleated cells, estimated from reference gene primer amplification, were obtained. Profiled with immunoSEQ multiplex PCR; TCRdb holds only in-frame clones, not every one. That table gives V, J and clone size, and the DNA gave D and trimming. Of tens of thousands of clones detected, roughly nine tenths appear once; the ten largest clones hold about 10%. Germline V gives CDR1 LNHDA, CDR2 SQIVND (reference sequence). The CDR3 has 14 residues. V lost 9 bases, J lost 7 bases, and 12 bases stayed unmatched. This clonotype was obtained from an elderly man with acute or convalescent COVID-19. Sequencing used peripheral blood. This chain uses TRBV19 with TRBJ1-1, with TRBD1 identical over 9 bases. CDR3 DNA sequence: TGTGCCAGCCGCCGGGACAGGGCGAACGGTGAAGCTTTCTTT. It specifies CASRRDRANGEAFF.